What follows describes a single T cell receptor beta chain. Its antigen is as yet unknown. A multiplex PCR was run with 60 Vbeta primers and 13 Jbeta primers. Here immunoSEQ multiplex PCR was the method, and the copy in TCRdb shows in-frame clones only, minus some. The sample includes around 140,000 clones, 65% to 90% of them seen just once. The sample comes from a study of cytomegalovirus exposure and HLA in healthy donors. Study findings and constraints: Segments of the TCR beta V type were, in most cases, productive about 90% or about 30% of the time in an earlier analysis.

The sample consisted of PBMCs. This receptor was taken from a woman aged 25-40 years in good health and CMV-seronegative.

The chain's CDR3 is CASSPPGLAGRRETQYF. The CDR3 DNA reads as TGTGCCAGCAGCCCACCGGGACTAGCGGGACGACGAGAGACCCAGTACTTC. The chain combines TRBV5-4 with TRBJ2-5; TRBD2 matches at 13 bases. Germline CDR1 is SGHNT and CDR2 is YYREEE (reference sequence). V gave up 4 bases and J gave up 4 bases; unmatched junction bases: 10. The CDR3 is 17 amino acids. The full variable domain, its missing parts supplied by reference TRBV5-4 and TRBJ2-5, is ETGVTQSPTHLIKTRGQQVTLRCSSQSGHNTVSWYQQALGQGPQFIFQYYREEENGRGNFPPRFSGLQFPNYSSELNVNALELDDSALYLCASSPPGLAGRRETQYFGPGTRLLVL.